Below, 19 T cell receptor beta chains from the same sample are listed, as sequenced in a study of PD-L1 blockade in urothelial cancer. As for time point: peripheral blood 6 weeks after treatment start. Here immunoSEQ multiplex PCR was the method, and the copy in TCRdb shows in-frame clones only, minus some. The repertoire consists of around 80,000 clones, with approximately 90% occurring once and the leading ten covering roughly 0.87%. The specimen comprised PBMCs, sampled around atezolizumab (anti-PD-L1) treatment. The origin of the receptors is a woman aged 80 or older with urothelial cancer.

The chain couples TRBV27 to TRBJ2-1; 7 nucleotides match TRBD2. This CDR3 has 15 residues. Trimming took 5 bases from V and 10 from J; bases not matched to a gene: 14. Germline-derived CDR1 and CDR2 are MNHEY and SMNVEV (reference sequence). The CDR3 DNA sequence: TGTGCCAGCAGTCCCAGGGACTACCCGCCCGCGGAGCAGTTCTTC. Its protein is CASSPRDYPPAEQFF.

This chain joins TRBV5-4 and TRBJ2-1; D may be TRBD1 (5 bases). Germline V CDR1 and CDR2: SGHNT, YYREEE (reference sequence). Trimming removed 3 bases at V and 9 bases at J, with 7 bases between. The CDR3 extends over 11 amino acids. CDR3 sequence: CASSWQGEQFF. In DNA, the CDR3 is TGTGCCAGCAGCTGGCAGGGTGAGCAGTTCTTC.

CDR3 residues: CASTWENYGYTF. CDR3 coding DNA: TGTGCCAGCACCTGGGAGAACTATGGCTACACCTTC. The genes are TRBV6-1 and TRBJ1-2; D call uncertain. Trimming removed 7 bases from V and 2 bases from J, with 8 bases in between. The CDR3 is 12 amino acids. Germline-derived CDR1 and CDR2 are MNHNS and SASEGT.

This sequence joins TRBV30 and TRBJ2-1; 10 bases align to TRBD2. The ends lost 4 bases at V and 4 bases at J; junction bases unmatched: 7. The germline gives CDR1 GTSNPN, CDR2 SVGIG (reference sequence). This CDR3 comprises 15 residues. Here the CDR3 DNA reads TGTGCCTGGAACCTAATAGCGGGAGGTTACAATGAGCAGTTCTTC. This gives the protein CAWNLIAGGYNEQFF.

The chain carries TRBV19 and TRBJ1-5; D uncertain. The V and J ends lost 2 bases and 0 bases respectively, with 11 bases between them. Germline CDR1 LNHDA, CDR2 SQIVND (reference sequence). CDR3 length equals 16 residues. The CDR3 bases are TGTGCCAGTAGTATAATGGGAGGGTTTAGCAATCAGCCCCAGCATTTT. Its protein product is CASSIMGGFSNQPQHF.

The J gene is TRBJ1-5, the V gene TRBV28; D unresolved. V gave up 5 bases and J gave up 0 bases, with 8 bases separating them. Per germline, CDR1 MDHEN and CDR2 SYDVKM. CDR3 length: 14 residues. This CDR3 reads CASSASYSNQPQHF. In DNA, the CDR3 is TGTGCCAGCAGTGCGTCGTATAGCAATCAGCCCCAGCATTTT.

The chain combines TRBV5-6 with TRBJ2-7, with TRBD1 matching over 10 bases. V gave up 3 bases and J gave up 3 bases; unmatched junction bases: 6. This CDR3 contains 15 residues. Per the germline V gene, CDR1 is SGHDT and CDR2 is YYEEEE. The CDR3 DNA follows: TGTGCCAGCAGCTGGGTGACAGGGGGCATCTACGAGCAGTACTTC. Protein sequence: CASSWVTGGIYEQYF.

The chain couples TRBV9 to TRBJ2-7, with 7 bases fitting TRBD1. Per the germline V gene, CDR1 is SGDLS and CDR2 is YYNGEE. The CDR3 totals 14 residues. V was pared by 4 bases and J by 4 bases, with 8 bases of the junction left unmatched. The CDR3 loop is CASSPGTALYEQYF. CDR3 nucleotides: TGTGCCAGCAGCCCCGGGACAGCTCTATACGAGCAGTACTTC.

The rearrangement joins TRBV6-5 to TRBJ2-1; 7 bases agree with TRBD1. This CDR3 spans 16 amino acids. Germline CDR1 and CDR2: MNHEY and SVGAGI. V lost 0 bases to trimming and J lost 3 bases; unmatched junction nucleotides: 5. The CDR3 DNA sequence: TGTGCCAGCAGTTACTCCCTCAGGGGGAGCTACAATGAGCAGTTCTTC. It translates to CASSYSLRGSYNEQFF.

DNA of the CDR3: TGTGCCAGCCCAGTTGTGGGGGGGCTCGACACTGAAGCTTTCTTT. As protein: CASPVVGGLDTEAFF. The genes are TRBV28 and TRBJ1-1, with D maybe TRBD1 (6 bases). V lost 8 bases to trimming and J lost 3 bases, with 19 bases between them. CDR1 and CDR2 (germline): MDHEN, SYDVKM. The CDR3 spans 15 residues.

The V and J genes are TRBV29-1 and TRBJ2-1, with D possibly being TRBD2 (6 bases). CDR3 length equals 13 residues. The V end lost 7 bases, the J end lost 1 base, and 11 bases lay between the germline ends. The germline CDR1 and CDR2 sequences are SQVTM and ANQGSEA. The CDR3 sequence: CSAGGDSYNEQFF. CDR3 bases: TGCAGCGCTGGCGGGGATTCCTACAATGAGCAGTTCTTC.

The rearrangement joins TRBV2 to TRBJ2-7, with TRBD1 as a possible D gene (6 bases). The CDR3 loop spans 13 amino acids. Germline V gene sequence: CDR1 SNHLY, CDR2 FYNNEI. The germline V and J ends were trimmed by 5 bases and 5 bases, with 13 bases remaining between them. The CDR3 nucleotides read TGTGCCAGCAGTTCATCCGGGACAAACGAGCAGTACTTC. Protein: CASSSSGTNEQYF.

The chain carries TRBV30 and TRBJ1-5, with a possible D match to TRBD1 (5 bases). The CDR3 spans 13 residues. CDR1 is GTSNPN and CDR2 is SVGIG in the germline V gene (reference sequence). V was clipped by 5 bases and J by 3 bases, with 11 bases between them. The CDR3 nucleotides are TGTGCCTGGGACAGCGACTTCAATCAGCCCCAGCATTTT. It yields the protein CAWDSDFNQPQHF. The variable domain in full, with the rest retrieved from reference TRBV30 and TRBJ1-5, is SQTIHQWPATLVQPVGSPLSLECTVEGTSNPNLYWYRQAAGRGLQLLFYSVGIGQISSEVPQNLSASRPQDRQFILSSKKLLLSDSGFYLCAWDSDFNQPQHFGDGTRLSIL.

The CDR3 DNA is TGCAGCGTTGCCCCACAGGGGGCAGGTTCTGAAGCTTTCTTT. This gives the protein CSVAPQGAGSEAFF. The chain links TRBV29-1 to TRBJ1-1; 9 bases fit TRBD1. The ends lost 4 bases at V and 6 bases at J; junction bases unmatched: 9. Germline-derived CDR1 and CDR2 are SQVTM and ANQGSEA. This CDR3 region has 14 residues.

The V call is TRBV5-4, the J call TRBJ2-7, with D maybe TRBD1 (5 bases). The CDR3 sequence is 14 residues long. The germline V gene has CDR1 SGHNT and CDR2 YYREEE (reference sequence). Trimming shortened V by 0 bases and J by 6 bases, and 13 bases separated the two germline ends. The CDR3 sequence is CASSLDRYGGEQYF. The CDR3, as DNA: TGTGCCAGCAGCTTGGACAGGTATGGTGGCGAGCAGTACTTC.

V gene TRBV13 combines with J gene TRBJ2-7; D not certain. Germline V gives CDR1 PRHDT, CDR2 FYEKMQ (reference sequence). V shed 4 bases and J shed 8 bases, with 9 bases lying between them. The length of the CDR3 is 11 residues. In DNA form, the CDR3 reads TGTGCCAGCAGCTCGCCTACTCAGCAGTACTTC. As protein: CASSSPTQQYF.

The chain joins TRBV30 to TRBJ2-1, with 7 positions matching TRBD2. V lost 1 base to trimming and J lost 2 bases; unmatched junction nucleotides: 8. Germline loops: CDR1 GTSNPN, CDR2 SVGIG (reference sequence). The CDR3 is made up of 16 amino acids. As DNA, the CDR3 is TGTGCCTGGAGTGGGGGCGGGAGAGGCACCTACAATGAGCAGTTCTTC. It encodes CAWSGGGRGTYNEQFF.

The CDR3 loop reads CSVRTGRAFF. CDR3 nucleotide sequence: TGCAGTGTAAGGACAGGGCGGGCTTTCTTT. The chain recombines TRBV20-1 with TRBJ1-1, with TRBD1 matching 8 bases. Trimming removed 7 bases from V and 11 bases from J; junction bases left unmatched: 6. CDR1 is DFQATT and CDR2 is SNEGSKA in the germline V gene (reference sequence). This CDR3 has 10 residues.

The J gene is TRBJ1-1, the V gene TRBV5-4, with 10 nucleotides matching TRBD1. The CDR3 runs to 16 residues. Trimming cost V 0 bases and J 1 base; bases outside gene matches: 3. Germline CDR1 SGHNT, CDR2 YYREEE (reference sequence). CDR3 nucleotide sequence: TGTGCCAGCAGCTTGGCAGGACAGGGGGGGAACACTGAAGCTTTCTTT. Amino acids: CASSLAGQGGNTEAFF.